This entry describes one T cell receptor (beta chain). This clonotype was observed a few times. It lacks a known antigen. Base qualities are not recorded, but no much larger clone differs from it by a single base. This sample is drawn from a study of T cells in Graves' hyperthyroidism and ophthalmopathy (dated by TCRdb to between 2018 and 2021). Context from the whole study: Peripheral blood samples were taken at the time of initial diagnosis, prior to any treatment. The paper reports TCR Vbeta CDR3 sequencing of approximately 140 peripheral blood samples: 43 ophthalmopathy, fewer than 85 hyperthyroidism and around 17 progressor patients. The approximately 95 discovery patients were divided at random into training and test sets in a 7:3 ratio. Prospective prediction of ophthalmopathy was tested in an independent validation cohort consisting of fewer than 20 hyperthyroidism patients and 15 or so patients who later progressed to ophthalmopathy. In addition, the study compared T-cell repertoires in thyroid tissue and in blood from roughly 6 Graves' hyperthyroidism patients. After blood sampling, hyperthyroidism patients were treated with methimazole at a starting dose of 30 mg daily, and ophthalmopathy patients were treated with high-dose intravenous methylprednisolone. A discovery cohort of about a hundred patients, 43 with Graves' ophthalmopathy and about 58 with stable Graves' hyperthyroidism, was used to find distinguishing TCR V-J signatures.

The TCR beta CDR3 regions were amplified from RNA transcripts. The first round of RT-PCR for the TCR CDR3 was performed with the HTBI primer set and the Qiagen OneStep RT-PCR kit. Libraries were constructed in a second round of multiplex PCR, after which size selection and purification were performed. Libraries were sequenced paired-end with 100 bp reads on an Illumina HiSeq2000. The study's processing was this. Raw data were processed with SOAPnuke, discarding reads with adapters, uncalled bases, mean Phred below 15, or no exact constant-primer or identifier match. COPE v1.2.5 was used to merge the high-quality paired reads, and each unique nucleotide sequence was defined as a clonotype. Clonotypes were aligned to IMGT TRBV, TRBD and TRBJ reference segments using MiTCR v1.1. Only V-J combinations with frequency above 0.0001, covering about 99% of repertoires, were analysed. The TCS score was defined as the ratio of F50 (clonal expansion) to E x V (chaos), calculated using BLOSUM62-based TCRdist between CDR3 peptides within each V-J. Welch's t-statistics and random forest reduced some 510 V-J features to around 14, which were used in a naive Bayes classifier (R e1071). TCRdb trimmed public reads at Q25 via fastp, called clones via MiXCR and kept in-frame beta chains. Rows with a matching CDR3 protein are joined into one entry that keeps the most common DNA and genes. For this entry, the V and J calls and clone size follow TCRdb and not the study's own pipeline. This sample comprises approximately 700,000 distinct CDR3 sequences, roughly 17% of them detected only once. The ten largest make up over 7.5% of the sample.

Points the paper makes about the study in general: Blood samples also contained most of the expanded thyroid clonotypes (frequency above 0.001), which suggests that blood repertoires may reflect thyroid immune responses. Sample size was not statistically predetermined, and blinding of investigators to group allocation was not performed. In validation, the model predicted progression to ophthalmopathy a median of roughly 6.5 months before onset, with roughly 70% sensitivity and 72.22% specificity. A 13 V-J signature model separated ophthalmopathy from stable hyperthyroidism, with approximately 86% sensitivity and around 84% specificity in cross-validation and 80%/75% in testing.

Stable Graves' hyperthyroidism was defined as no progression to ophthalmopathy during 18 months of follow-up. Hyperthyroidism patients were aged 18 to 65 years and newly diagnosed, with disease duration of less than 2 months. Exclusion was applied to patients with uncontrolled infections, other autoimmune diseases, pregnancy or lactation. Diagnoses were established on the basis of clinical symptoms, serum thyroxine and TRAb, thyroid ultrasound, and orbital computed tomography. Ficoll-Paque density gradient centrifugation was used to isolate PBMCs from around 9.1 ml of fresh peripheral blood. Total RNA was extracted with Trizol reagent, and quality was checked on an Agilent 2100 Bioanalyzer. The CDR3 sequence holds 13 residues, the cysteine and phenylalanine included. Only the CDR3 DNA stays, 39 bases, in frame from base 1. Trimming leaves V shorter by 6 bases and J shorter by 7 bases, with the junction holding 9 bases beyond the gene matches. From the germline V gene, CDR1 is SGDLS and CDR2 is YYNGEE.

This clonotype was obtained from a man younger than 35 with Graves' hyperthyroidism. The rearrangement combines TRBV9 with TRBJ2-7; 8 bases in between match TRBD2. The specimen sequenced was blood. CDR3 reads: CASTRGGSGEQYF. The DNA reads as follows: TGTGCCAGCACACGCGGGGGGTCGGGAGAGCAGTACTTC. Beyond the CDR3, the reference TRBV9 and TRBJ2-7 genes provide the residues; the full variable domain reads: DSGVTQTPKHLITATGQRVTLRCSPRSGDLSVYWYQQSLDQGLQFLIQYYNGEERAKGNILERFSAQQFPDLHSELNLSSLELGDSALYFCASTRGGSGEQYFGPGTRLTVT.